A selection of T cell receptor beta chains follows, all from one sample in a study of OX40 agonist ivuxolimab in advanced cancers. TCRdb keeps only in-frame clones here, not all; method: immunoSEQ multiplex PCR. The sample holds around 80,000 clones, 80% to 95% seen once. Sequenced material: CD4+ or CD8+ T cells sorted from blood, taken in a trial of the OX40 agonist ivuxolimab. The receptor source for this set is an adult with an advanced solid tumor such as melanoma, head and neck, liver or kidney cancer. Both conserved end residues are part of each CDR3. A D gene is named only where the DNA matches it firmly. Size tells how often a clone was seen (once, few, many) or the class of an expanded clone, and some rows leave it out.

abundance	d_gene	v_gene	j_gene	CDR3nt	CDR3aa
-	-	TRBV9	TRBJ1-5	TGTGCCAGCAGCGGCAGGAATAGCAATCAGCCCCAGCATTTT	CASSGRNSNQPQHF
-	-	TRBV11-2	TRBJ2-7	TGTGCCAGCAGCTTATACTTTGCACCCGAGCAGTACTTC	CASSLYFAPEQYF
-	-	TRBV11-2	TRBJ2-7	TGTGCCAGCAGCTTAATTTCGGCCTACTCCTACGAGCAGTACTTC	CASSLISAYSYEQYF
-	TRBD1	TRBV18	TRBJ1-1	TGTGCCAGCTCTCCAGGGGGCGCTTACACTGAAGCTTTCTTT	CASSPGGAYTEAFF
-	TRBD1	TRBV18	TRBJ1-5	TGTGCCAGCACAGCAGGGGGCCCGCAGCATTTT	CASTAGGPQHF
-	TRBD1	TRBV6-5	TRBJ1-2	TGTGCCAGCAGTTACTCGGACAGGGAGTATGGCTACACCTTC	CASSYSDREYGYTF
-	-	TRBV27	TRBJ1-1	TGTGCCAGCATAGGGGCTGAAGCTTTCTTT	CASIGAEAFF
-	-	TRBV7-7	TRBJ2-2	TGTGCTAGCAGCTACACTGTCGGGTCCGGGGAGCTGTTTTTT	CASSYTVGSGELFF
few	-	TRBV27	TRBJ1-2	TGTGCCAGCAGAACAGGGAACTATGGCTACACCTTC	CASRTGNYGYTF
-	TRBD1	TRBV5-1	TRBJ1-1	TGCGCCAGCAGCTTGGTGGGACAGGGGGCTCTGAACACTGAAGCTTTCTTT	CASSLVGQGALNTEAFF
-	-	TRBV4-1	TRBJ2-2	TGCGCCAGCAGCCAAGAGCTCCTTGGGGAACTCGAACTCGGGGAGCTGTTTTTT	CASSQELLGELELGELFF
-	-	TRBV15	TRBJ2-1	TGTGCCACCAGCGGGCGACTCCACAATGAGCAGTTCTTC	CATSGRLHNEQFF
few	-	TRBV19	TRBJ2-7	TGTGCCAGTAGTATAGGGGGGACCTACGAGCAGTACTTC	CASSIGGTYEQYF
-	-	TRBV7-6	TRBJ2-7	TGTGCCAGCAGCCCGGGGGACGGGGGCTACGAGCAGTACTTC	CASSPGDGGYEQYF
-	-	TRBV7-9	TRBJ2-5	TGTGCCAGCAGCCCTGAAGAGGTCATCCCGGTCGGGACCCAGTACTTC	CASSPEEVIPVGTQYF
-	TRBD1	TRBV5-6	TRBJ1-4	TGTGCCAGCAGCTTAACGGGGACAGCTAATGAAAAACTGTTTTTT	CASSLTGTANEKLFF
-	-	TRBV5-6	TRBJ2-2	TGTGCCAGCACCAATGGCAGGGGGGGCACCGGGGAGCTGTTTTTT	CASTNGRGGTGELFF
once	-	TRBV27	TRBJ1-5	TGTGCCAGCAGTTTAATGTGGGACAATCAGCCCCAGCATTTT	CASSLMWDNQPQHF
-	-	TRBV5-1	TRBJ2-7	TGCGCCAGCAGCCCTCGACATGGGGGCTTCGACGAGCAGTACTTC	CASSPRHGGFDEQYF
-	TRBD2	TRBV4-1	TRBJ2-1	TGCGCCAGCAGCCAATTTAAAGAGCGGGGGGGGTACAATGAGCAGTTCTTC	CASSQFKERGGYNEQFF
-	-	TRBV15	TRBJ2-1	TGTGCCACCAGCAGAGTAGTGAACGGGGCCGCCCACAATGAGCAGTTCTTC	CATSRVVNGAAHNEQFF
-	-	TRBV5-4	TRBJ1-2	TGTGCCAGCACCTCGGACACGGAAGACGCTGGCTACACCTTC	CASTSDTEDAGYTF
-	-	TRBV14	TRBJ2-7	TGTGCCAGCAGCACCTGGCTAGTAAACTACGAGCAGTACTTC	CASSTWLVNYEQYF
-	-	TRBV4-1	TRBJ1-5	TGCGCCAGCAGCCAAGATAATACGTATAGCAATCAGCCCCAGCATTTT	CASSQDNTYSNQPQHF
-	-	TRBV4-3	TRBJ1-2	TGCGCCAGCAGCCAAGATACTAACTATGGCTACACCTTC	CASSQDTNYGYTF
-	TRBD1	TRBV7-7	TRBJ2-1	TGTGCTAGCAGCTTGGCGACAGGGCCCAATGAGCAGTTCTTC	CASSLATGPNEQFF
-	TRBD1	TRBV6-4	TRBJ1-1	TGTGCCAGCAGGCTGACAGGGGATGGTACTGAAGCTTTCTTT	CASRLTGDGTEAFF
-	-	TRBV13	TRBJ1-5	TGTGCCAGCAGCTTAGGGCGACGGACCAATCAGCCCCAGCATTTT	CASSLGRRTNQPQHF
-	-	TRBV13	TRBJ1-2	TGTGCCAGCAGCCTAACCCCAGGGTCTCCTAACTATGGCTACACCTTC	CASSLTPGSPNYGYTF